The 14 T cell receptor beta chains below all came from one sample that was sequenced in a study of T cells in narcolepsy. TCRdb keeps only in-frame clones here, not all; method: immunoSEQ multiplex PCR. The data contain 31,000 or so clones, almost 90% of them singletons. The sequenced sample was CD45RA- memory CD4+ T cells from PBMCs. The source of these receptors is a human donor with narcolepsy.

V usage is TRBV9 and J usage is TRBJ1-4, with 8 bases aligning to TRBD1. This CDR3 contains 16 residues. Germline CDR1 reads SGDLS; CDR2 reads YYNGEE. V lost 3 bases, J lost 7 bases, and 11 bases stayed unmatched. Written as DNA, the CDR3 is TGTGCCAGCAGCGGATCCCGGCGGACAGGGAGTGAAAAACTGTTTTTT. Its protein product is CASSGSRRTGSEKLFF.

This sequence joins TRBV6-1 and TRBJ2-7, with TRBD1 matching 8 bases. V shed 7 bases, J shed 4 bases, and the junction held 9 bases outside the gene matches. The CDR3 contains 14 residues. Germline CDR1 MNHNS, CDR2 SASEGT. In nucleotides, the CDR3 is TGTGCCAGCACTATGGACAGGGTCCTATACGAGCAGTACTTC. This translates into CASTMDRVLYEQYF.

This clone was found a few times. The chain recombines TRBV25-1 with TRBJ2-5; 12 positions match TRBD2. The CDR3 extends over 17 amino acids. In germline, CDR1 is MGHDK, CDR2 SYGVNS. V gave up 3 bases and J gave up 5 bases; unmatched junction bases: 10. In DNA, the CDR3 is TGTGCCAGCAGTGATATCCCGCGACTAGCGGGAGAGGAGACCCAGTACTTC. Residues: CASSDIPRLAGEETQYF.

The chain has TRBV5-1 and TRBJ2-1; tentatively, D is TRBD2 (5 bases). The V end was cut by 0 bases, the J end by 4 bases, with 11 bases between. The CDR3 spans 15 residues. The germline V gene encodes CDR1 SGHRS and CDR2 YFSETQ. CDR3 sequence reads: CASSLGVGGYNEQFF. CDR3 nucleotides: TGCGCCAGCAGCTTGGGTGTCGGAGGTTACAATGAGCAGTTCTTC.

The gene calls are TRBV14 and TRBJ2-1, with 10 bases identical to TRBD2. Looked up from germline, CDR1 is SGHDN and CDR2 is FVKESK. The length of the CDR3 is 17 residues. The J segment lost 3 bases and the V segment lost 4 bases, leaving 9 bases of the junction unmatched. CDR3 nucleotide sequence: TGTGCCAGCAGCCCCCCCAAGCGGGGGGGCGTCTACAATGAGCAGTTCTTC. It translates to CASSPPKRGGVYNEQFF.

This clone has only one observation. This rearrangement joins TRBV7-6 to TRBJ2-7; no clear D. The V gene lost 4 bases and the J gene lost 2 bases, with 9 bases spanning the gap. CDR3 length: 13 residues. CDR1 and CDR2 from the germline V gene are SGHVS and FNYEAQ. The CDR3 loop reads CASSSLHPYEQYF. The CDR3 nucleotides read TGTGCCAGCAGCTCCCTACACCCCTACGAGCAGTACTTC.

The chain joins TRBV13 to TRBJ1-2; the match to TRBD1 covers 7 bases. With V trimmed by 5 bases and J by 6 bases, 6 bases remained unmatched. Per germline, CDR1 PRHDT and CDR2 FYEKMQ (reference sequence). This CDR3 is built from 13 residues. The CDR3 is CASSLQGIHGYTF. The DNA of the CDR3 is TGTGCCAGCAGCCTACAGGGGATCCATGGCTACACCTTC.

V usage is TRBV6-6 and J usage is TRBJ1-2; no firm D call. This CDR3 has 12 amino acids. With 4 bases removed from V and 3 bases from J, the gap between germline ends came to 6 bases. From germline, CDR1 is MNHNY and CDR2 SVGAGI (reference sequence). CDR3 bases: TGTGCCAGCAGTTCGACGGACTATGGCTACACCTTC. Protein: CASSSTDYGYTF.

The V gene is TRBV10-3, the J gene TRBJ2-7; D ambiguous. V dropped 4 bases and J dropped 7 bases, with 11 bases sitting between them. The CDR3 spans 12 residues. CDR1 is ENHRY, CDR2 SYGVKD, per germline. The CDR3 here is CAISGGPTEQYF. DNA of the CDR3: TGTGCCATCAGTGGCGGTCCTACGGAGCAGTACTTC.

J is TRBJ1-6 and V is TRBV6-6, with D possibly matching TRBD1 (6 bases). Germline assignment: CDR1 MNHNY and CDR2 SVGAGI (reference sequence). CDR3 length: 15 amino acids. Trimming took 7 bases from V and 5 from J, leaving 15 bases between them. The CDR3 loop is CASTRGNPNNSPLHF. Written as DNA, the CDR3 is TGTGCCAGCACAAGGGGGAATCCAAATAATTCACCCCTCCACTTT.

Concerning this clone: The same CDR3 arises from other DNA sequences in this sample as well. The chain employs TRBV5-1 and TRBJ2-3; the match to TRBD2 covers 9 bases. V trimming: 0 bases; J trimming: 1 base; junction bases outside the gene matches: 3. This CDR3 comprises 16 residues. The germline V gene has CDR1 SGHRS and CDR2 YFSETQ. For the CDR3, the DNA is TGCGCCAGCAGCTTGGGGTCTAGCGGGGGCACAGATACGCAGTATTTT. Translation: CASSLGSSGGTDTQYF.

The chain couples TRBV6-1 to TRBJ1-1; D is possibly TRBD1 (5 bases). From germline, CDR1 is MNHNS and CDR2 SASEGT. This CDR3 is 13 amino acids long. V was clipped by 5 bases and J by 1 base, with 8 bases between them. This CDR3 reads CASSYTGNTEAFF. In nucleotides, the CDR3 is TGTGCCAGCAGTTATACAGGGAACACTGAAGCTTTCTTT.

J is TRBJ1-6 and V is TRBV27, with 7 nucleotides matching TRBD1. The junction had 3 bases not matched to a gene; V was cut back by 3 bases and J by 7 bases. Germline V CDR1 and CDR2: MNHEY, SMNVEV (reference sequence). CDR3 size: 14 residues. The CDR3 DNA sequence: TGTGCCAGCAGTTTGGGACAGATAAATTCACCCCTCCACTTT. It specifies CASSLGQINSPLHF.

The rearrangement uses TRBV9 and TRBJ2-2; maybe TRBD2 (5 bases). CDR1 and CDR2 (germline): SGDLS, YYNGEE. CDR3 length equals 16 residues. V was pared by 0 bases and J by 6 bases, with 15 bases between. The chain's CDR3 is CASSVGTLGSPGELFF. CDR3 nucleotides: TGTGCCAGCAGCGTAGGGACCTTGGGGAGCCCCGGGGAGCTGTTTTTT.